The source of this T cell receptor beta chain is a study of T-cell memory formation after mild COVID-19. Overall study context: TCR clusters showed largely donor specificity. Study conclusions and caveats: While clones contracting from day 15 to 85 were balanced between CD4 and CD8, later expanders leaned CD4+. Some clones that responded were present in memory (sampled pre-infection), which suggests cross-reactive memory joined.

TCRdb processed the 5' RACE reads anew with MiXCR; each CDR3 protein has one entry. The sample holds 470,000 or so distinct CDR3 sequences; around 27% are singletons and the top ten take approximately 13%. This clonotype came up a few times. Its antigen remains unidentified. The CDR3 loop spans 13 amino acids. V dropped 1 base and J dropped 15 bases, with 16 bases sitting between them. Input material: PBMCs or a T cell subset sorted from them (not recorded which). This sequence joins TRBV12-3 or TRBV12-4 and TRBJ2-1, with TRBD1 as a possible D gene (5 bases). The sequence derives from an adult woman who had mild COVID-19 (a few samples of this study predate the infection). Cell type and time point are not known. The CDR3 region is CASSLEVDSLGFF. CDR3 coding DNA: TGTGCCAGCAGTTTAGAGGTCGACAGTCTTGGGTTCTTC.